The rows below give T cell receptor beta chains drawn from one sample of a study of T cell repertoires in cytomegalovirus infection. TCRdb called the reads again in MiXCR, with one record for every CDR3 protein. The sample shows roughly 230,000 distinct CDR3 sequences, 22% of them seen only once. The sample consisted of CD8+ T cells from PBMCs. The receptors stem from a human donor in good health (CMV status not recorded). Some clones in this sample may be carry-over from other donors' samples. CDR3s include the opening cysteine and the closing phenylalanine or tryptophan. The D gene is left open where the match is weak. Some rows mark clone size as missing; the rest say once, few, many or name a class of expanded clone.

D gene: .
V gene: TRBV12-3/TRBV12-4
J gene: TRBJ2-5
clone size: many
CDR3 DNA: TGTGCCAGCAGTTTACAGGAGGCGGGGGAGACCCAGTACTTC
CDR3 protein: CASSLQEAGETQYF

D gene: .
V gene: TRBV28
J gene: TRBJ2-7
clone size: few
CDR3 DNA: TGTGCCAGCAGCCGCCTCGGGCCGGCCCCCTACGAGCAGTACTTC
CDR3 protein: CASSRLGPAPYEQYF

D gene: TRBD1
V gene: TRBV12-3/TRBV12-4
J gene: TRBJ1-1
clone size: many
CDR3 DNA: TGTGCCAGCAGCTGGGATACAGGGGGCCCTGAAGCTTTCTTT
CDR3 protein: CASSWDTGGPEAFF

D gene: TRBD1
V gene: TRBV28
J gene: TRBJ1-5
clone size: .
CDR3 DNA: TGTGCCAGCAGTATTGGGACAGGGTTCCAGCCCCAGCATTTT
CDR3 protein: CASSIGTGFQPQHF

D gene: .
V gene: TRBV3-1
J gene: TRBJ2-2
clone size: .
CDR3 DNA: TGTGCCAGCAGCCAAGGTCCCTCCCCCGGGGAGCTGTTTTTT
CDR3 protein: CASSQGPSPGELFF

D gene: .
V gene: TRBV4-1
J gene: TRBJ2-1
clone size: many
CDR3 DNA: TGCGCCAGCAGCCAAGTTGAGGGGTGGGTTGAGCAGTTCTTC
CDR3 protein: CASSQVEGWVEQFF

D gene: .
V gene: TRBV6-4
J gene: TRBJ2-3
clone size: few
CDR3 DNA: TGTGCCAGCAGTGAAACTTTCCTCCGAACGCCGAGGGCAGATACGCAGTATTTT
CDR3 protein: CASSETFLRTPRADTQYF

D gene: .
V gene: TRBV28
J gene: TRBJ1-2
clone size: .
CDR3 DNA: TGTGCCAGCAAGAGAAGTGGCTACACCTTC
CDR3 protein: CASKRSGYTF

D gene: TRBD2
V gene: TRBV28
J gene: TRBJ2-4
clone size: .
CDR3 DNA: TGTGCCAGCAGTTTCGCGGGGGGCCTAGCCAAAAACATTCAGTACTTC
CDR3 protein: CASSFAGGLAKNIQYF

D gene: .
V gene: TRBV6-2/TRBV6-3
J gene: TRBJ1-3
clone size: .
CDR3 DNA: TGTGCCAGCGCGAAGCAGGGGCTCGGAAACACCATATATTTT
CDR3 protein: CASAKQGLGNTIYF

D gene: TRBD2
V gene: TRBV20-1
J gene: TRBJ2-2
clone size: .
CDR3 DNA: TGCAGTGGTAGAGATCCCAGCGGGGGGGAGGCCGGGGAGCTGTTTTTT
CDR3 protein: CSGRDPSGGEAGELFF

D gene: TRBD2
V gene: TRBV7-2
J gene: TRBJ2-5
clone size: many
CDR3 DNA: TGTGCCAGCAGCCTGACTAGCGGGTTACAGAAAGAGACCCAGTACTTC
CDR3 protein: CASSLTSGLQKETQYF

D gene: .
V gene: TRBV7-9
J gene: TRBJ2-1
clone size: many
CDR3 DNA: TGTGCCAGCAGCTTAGTGCCCCCCATGTACAATGAGCAGTTCTTC
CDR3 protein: CASSLVPPMYNEQFF

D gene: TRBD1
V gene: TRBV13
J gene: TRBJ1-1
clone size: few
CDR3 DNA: TGTGCCAGCAGGGGAGACAGGGACCTTGAAGCTTTCTTT
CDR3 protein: CASRGDRDLEAFF

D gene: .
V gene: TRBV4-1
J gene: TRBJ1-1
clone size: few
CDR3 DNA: TGCGCCAGCAGCCCAAATATGGCAGGGAACACTGAAGCTTTCTTT
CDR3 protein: CASSPNMAGNTEAFF

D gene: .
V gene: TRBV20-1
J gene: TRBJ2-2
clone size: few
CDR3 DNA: TGCAGTGCCGACTTTCCAGACACCGGGGAGCTGTTTTTT
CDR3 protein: CSADFPDTGELFF

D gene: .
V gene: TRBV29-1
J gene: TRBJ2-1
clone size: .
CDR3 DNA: TGCAGCGTTGAGGGGCTGCTCAATGAGCAGTTCTTC
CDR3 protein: CSVEGLLNEQFF

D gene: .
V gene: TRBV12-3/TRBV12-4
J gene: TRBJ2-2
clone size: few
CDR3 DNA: TGTGCCAAAAAAGGGCAGATGAACACCGGGGAGCTGTTTTTT
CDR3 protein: CAKKGQMNTGELFF

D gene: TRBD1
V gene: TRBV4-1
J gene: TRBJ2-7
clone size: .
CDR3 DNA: TGCGCCAGCAGCCTCCCGGGACAGGGAGTCTACGAGCAGTACTTC
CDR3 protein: CASSLPGQGVYEQYF

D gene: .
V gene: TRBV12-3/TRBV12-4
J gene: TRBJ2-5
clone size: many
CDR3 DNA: TGTGCCAGCAGTCCCGGCGCGGTGGAGACCCAGTACTTC
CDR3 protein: CASSPGAVETQYF

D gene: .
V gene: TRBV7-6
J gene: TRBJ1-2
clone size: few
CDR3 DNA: TGTGCCAGCAGCTTAGACCGGCTTTGGCGGGAGTATGGCTACACCTTC
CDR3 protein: CASSLDRLWREYGYTF

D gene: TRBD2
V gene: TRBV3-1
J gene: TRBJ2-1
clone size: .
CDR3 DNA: TGTGCCAGCAGCCAAGATCTAGCGGGGGCCCACAATGAGCAGTTCTTC
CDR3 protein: CASSQDLAGAHNEQFF

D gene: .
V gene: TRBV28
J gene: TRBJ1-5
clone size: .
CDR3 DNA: TGTGCCAGCAGTTTTCAAGTACTTTCCCTCAGGAATTTT
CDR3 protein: CASSFQVLSLRNF

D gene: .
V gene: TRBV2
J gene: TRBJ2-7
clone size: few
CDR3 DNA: TGTGCCGTGGTCTTACGGGGGGAGCAGTACTTC
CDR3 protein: CAVVLRGEQYF

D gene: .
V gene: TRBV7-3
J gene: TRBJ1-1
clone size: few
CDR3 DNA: TGTGCCAGCAGCTTACTCCTCATGAACACTGAAGCTTCCTTT
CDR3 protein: CASSLLLMNTEASF

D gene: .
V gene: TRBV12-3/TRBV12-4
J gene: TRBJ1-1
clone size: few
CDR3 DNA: TGTGCCAGCAGTACAGGACTTCCCCGGGACACTGAAGCTTTCTTT
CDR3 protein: CASSTGLPRDTEAFF

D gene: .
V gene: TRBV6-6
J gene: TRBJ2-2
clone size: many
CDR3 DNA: TGTGCCAGCAGTTACAGGATTCTCACCGGGGAGCTGTTTTTT
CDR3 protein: CASSYRILTGELFF

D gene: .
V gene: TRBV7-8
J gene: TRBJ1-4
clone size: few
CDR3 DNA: TGTGCCAGCAGCTTAGCCGGTGGGGGGGTCGGTGAAAAACTGTTTTTT
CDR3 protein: CASSLAGGGVGEKLFF

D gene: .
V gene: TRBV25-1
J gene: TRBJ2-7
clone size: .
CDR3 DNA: TGTGCCAGCAGTGCGGGAGCCTACGAGCAGTACTTC
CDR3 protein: CASSAGAYEQYF

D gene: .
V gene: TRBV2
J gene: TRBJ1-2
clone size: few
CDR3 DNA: TGTGCCAGCAGAAAGGGGGGCTACACCTTC
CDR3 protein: CASRKGGYTF

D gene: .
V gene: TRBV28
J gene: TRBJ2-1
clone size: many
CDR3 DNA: TGTGCCAGCAGTTACCTAAATGAGCAGTTCTTC
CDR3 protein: CASSYLNEQFF

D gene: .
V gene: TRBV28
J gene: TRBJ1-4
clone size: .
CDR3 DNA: TGTGCCAGCAGCCCCTCGACAGGAACCTTTGAAAAACTGTTTTTT
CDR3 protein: CASSPSTGTFEKLFF

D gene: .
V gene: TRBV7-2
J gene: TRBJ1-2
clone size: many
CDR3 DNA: TGTGCCAGCAGCTTACAGGGCTCATATGGCTACACCTTC
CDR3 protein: CASSLQGSYGYTF

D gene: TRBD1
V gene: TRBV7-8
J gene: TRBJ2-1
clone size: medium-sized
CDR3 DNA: TGTGCCAGCAGCTTAGCGGGGACAGGGGTTAATGAGCAGTTCTTC
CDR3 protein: CASSLAGTGVNEQFF

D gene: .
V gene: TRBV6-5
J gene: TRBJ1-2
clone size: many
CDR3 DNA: TGTGCCAGCAGTTACGCGACCTTGGGGGGCGACTATGGCTACACCTTC
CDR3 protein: CASSYATLGGDYGYTF

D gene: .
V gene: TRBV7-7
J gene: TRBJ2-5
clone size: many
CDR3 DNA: TGTGCCAGCAGCTTGATGGTAGCGAGCCAAGAGACCCAGTACTTC
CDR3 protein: CASSLMVASQETQYF

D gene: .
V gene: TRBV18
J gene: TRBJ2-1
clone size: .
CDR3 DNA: TGTGCCAGCTCACCAAGCCCGACAGGCCCCTACAATGAGCAGTTCTTC
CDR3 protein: CASSPSPTGPYNEQFF

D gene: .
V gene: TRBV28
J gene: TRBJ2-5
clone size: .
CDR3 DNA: TGTGCCAGCAGCCCCCAAGGGCGGACACAAGAGACCCAGTACTTC
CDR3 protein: CASSPQGRTQETQYF

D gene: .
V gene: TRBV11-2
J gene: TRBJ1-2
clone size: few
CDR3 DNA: TGTGCCAGCAGCTCGCAGGGGACCTATGGCTACACCTTC
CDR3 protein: CASSSQGTYGYTF

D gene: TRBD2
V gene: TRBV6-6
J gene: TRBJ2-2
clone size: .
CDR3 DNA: TGTGCCAGCCACACGGGAGGGGAACTCGCCGGGGAGCTGTTTTTT
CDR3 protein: CASHTGGELAGELFF

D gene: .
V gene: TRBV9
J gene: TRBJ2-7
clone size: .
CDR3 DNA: TGTGCCAGCAGCGTAGTTTCTGGGCAGACCTACGAGCAGTACTTC
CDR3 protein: CASSVVSGQTYEQYF